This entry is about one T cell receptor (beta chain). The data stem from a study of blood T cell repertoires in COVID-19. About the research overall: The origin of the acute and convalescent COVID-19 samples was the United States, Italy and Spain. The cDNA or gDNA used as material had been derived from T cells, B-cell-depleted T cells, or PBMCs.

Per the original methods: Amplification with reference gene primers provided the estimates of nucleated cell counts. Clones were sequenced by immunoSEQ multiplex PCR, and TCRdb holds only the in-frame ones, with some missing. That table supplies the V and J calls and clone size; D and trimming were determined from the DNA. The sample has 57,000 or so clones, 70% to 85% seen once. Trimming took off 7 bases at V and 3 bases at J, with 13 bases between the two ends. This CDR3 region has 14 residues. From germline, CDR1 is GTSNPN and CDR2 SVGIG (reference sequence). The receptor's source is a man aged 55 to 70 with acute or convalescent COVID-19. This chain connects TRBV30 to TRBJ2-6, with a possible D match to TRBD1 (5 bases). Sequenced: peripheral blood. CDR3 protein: CASNQGFGANVLTF. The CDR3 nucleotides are TGTGCCTCAAATCAGGGTTTTGGGGCCAACGTCCTGACTTTC.